A single sample gave rise to the 26 T cell receptor beta chains below, sequenced in a study of technical replicates of blood from several donors. Assay: immunoSEQ multiplex PCR; the TCRdb copy retains only in-frame clones and omits some. Found here are about 56,000 clones, around 95% of them singletons; the top ten hold about 3.9%. The source material was PBMCs. Receptors originate from a human donor in good health. Some clones in this sample may be carry-over from other donors' samples.

The CDR3 DNA is TGTGCCACCAGCAGAGCCCGGAGATCACCCCTCCACTTT. Translation gives CATSRARRSPLHF. The chain carries TRBV15 and TRBJ1-6; D not certain. Germline-derived CDR1 and CDR2 are LNHNV and YYDKDF (reference sequence). The V and J ends lost 1 base and 10 bases respectively, with 8 bases between them. The CDR3 has 13 amino acids.

The chain combines TRBV5-1 with TRBJ2-2; tentative D call: TRBD1 (6 bases). CDR1 is SGHRS, CDR2 YFSETQ, per germline. The CDR3 is 14 residues long. Trimming removed 2 bases from V and 4 bases from J, with 9 bases in between. CDR3 amino acids: CASSFLTGTGELFF. The DNA of the CDR3 is TGCGCCAGCAGCTTTTTGACAGGCACCGGGGAGCTGTTTTTT.

This clone showed up just once. The chain links TRBV30 to TRBJ1-1, with D unclear. There are 11 residues in the CDR3. Deletions cut 6 bases from V and 10 bases from J, with 15 bases between. Germline CDR1 reads GTSNPN; CDR2 reads SVGIG (reference sequence). For the CDR3, the DNA is TGTGCCTGTCACGATCAACCCGGAGCTTTCTTT. Translated, it gives CACHDQPGAFF.

The CDR3 region is CASSNVARVYNSPLHF. The DNA of the CDR3 is TGTGCCAGCAGCAATGTGGCCAGGGTGTATAATTCACCCCTCCACTTT. The V and J genes are TRBV21-1 and TRBJ1-6; TRBD1, the table's D call, was not compared with the DNA. TRBV21-1 is marked as a pseudogene. CDR3 length: 16 residues.

The V call is TRBV7-8, the J call TRBJ2-7; TRBD1 aligns across 9 bases. The CDR3 is 12 residues long. Germline CDR1 is SGHVS and CDR2 is FQNEAQ. Germline trimming cut 5 bases from V and 11 bases from J; bases unmatched to any gene: 7. The DNA of the CDR3 is TGTGCCAGCAGCCCCCGGGGGACAGGGAAGTACTTC. Amino acid sequence: CASSPRGTGKYF.

The chain carries TRBV5-6 and TRBJ1-2, with D perhaps matching TRBD1 (6 bases). The CDR3 consists of 17 residues. V was clipped by 0 bases and J by 0 bases, with 15 bases between them. Per the germline V gene, CDR1 is SGHDT and CDR2 is YYEEEE. CDR3 DNA sequence: TGTGCCAGCAGCTTGGTACGGGGGGCTCTAACTAACTATGGCTACACCTTC. It codes for CASSLVRGALTNYGYTF. Filled out from reference TRBV5-6 and TRBJ1-2, the complete variable domain reads DAGVTQSPTHLIKTRGQQVTLRCSPKSGHDTVSWYQQALGQGPQFIFQYYEEEERQRGNFPDRFSGHQFPNYSSELNVNALLLGDSALYLCASSLVRGALTNYGYTFGSGTRLTVV.

The chain has TRBV5-6 and TRBJ1-5; TRBD1 is a possible D gene (5 bases). V lost 1 base and J 5 bases, leaving 7 bases between the germline ends. The CDR3 totals 13 residues. Germline V CDR1 and CDR2: SGHDT, YYEEEE. CDR3 nucleotides: TGTGCCAGCAGCTTGCAGGGCTATCAGCCCCAGCATTTT. This translates into CASSLQGYQPQHF.

The CDR3 sequence is CASSLRGPYEQYF. The CDR3 bases are TGTGCCAGCAGCTTAAGGGGGCCCTACGAGCAGTACTTC. The chain joins TRBV7-2 to TRBJ2-7, with 7 bases aligning to TRBD1. This CDR3 spans 13 amino acids. V lost 2 bases and J lost 2; bases outside the gene matches: 0. Per germline, CDR1 SGHTA and CDR2 FQGNSA.

This clone was observed a single time. J is TRBJ2-7 and V is TRBV5-4; a possible D gene is TRBD2 (5 bases). V was shortened by 0 bases and J by 2 bases, with 9 bases between the two germline ends. The CDR3 is made up of 14 amino acids. Per the germline V gene, CDR1 is SGHNT and CDR2 is YYREEE (reference sequence). Here the CDR3 DNA reads TGTGCCAGCAGCTTGGCGGGATTTGCCTACGAGCAGTACTTC. It specifies CASSLAGFAYEQYF.

This clone is a singleton in its sample. This chain uses TRBV14 with TRBJ2-7; D might be TRBD1 (6 bases). The V gene's germline CDR1 is SGHDN and CDR2 FVKESK. V lost 2 bases to trimming and J lost 4 bases, with 9 bases between them. CDR3 length: 13 amino acids. This CDR3 is CASSQLDRYEQYF. The CDR3 DNA follows: TGTGCCAGCAGCCAACTCGACAGGTACGAGCAGTACTTC. Complete variable domain (other parts from reference TRBV14 and TRBJ2-7): EAGVTQFPSHSVIEKGQTVTLRCDPISGHDNLYWYRRVMGKEIKFLLHFVKESKQDESGMPNNRFLAERTGGTYSTLKVQPAELEDSGVYFCASSQLDRYEQYFGPGTRLTVT.

This clone was observed a single time. The chain has TRBV7-9 and TRBJ2-5, with D unclear. CDR1 SEHNR and CDR2 FQNEAQ come from the germline V gene (reference sequence). The CDR3 loop spans 14 amino acids. V lost 1 base and J 2 bases, leaving 8 bases between the germline ends. The CDR3, as DNA: TGTGCCAGCAGCTTAGTGTCTCAGCAAGAGACCCAGTACTTC. It is translated as CASSLVSQQETQYF.

The V gene is TRBV4-3, the J gene TRBJ1-6; TRBD1 matches at 7 bases. Losses at the gene ends were 2 bases for V and 10 bases for J; bases not matched to a gene: 8. The CDR3 contains 15 residues. The V gene's germline CDR1 is LGHNA and CDR2 YSLEER. Written as DNA, the CDR3 is TGCGCCAGCAGCCAACGACAGGGTGAATGGTCACCCCTCCACTTT. The encoded protein is CASSQRQGEWSPLHF.

This clone was recorded only once. V gene TRBV30 combines with J gene TRBJ2-3; 11 nucleotides align to TRBD2. After removal of 1 base from V and 0 bases from J, the junction contained 0 bases not matched to a gene. CDR3 length: 15 amino acids. CDR1 GTSNPN and CDR2 SVGIG come from the germline V gene (reference sequence). The CDR3 DNA reads TGTGCCTGGAGTGGACTAGCGGGGAGCACAGATACGCAGTATTTT. It codes for CAWSGLAGSTDTQYF. Filled out from reference TRBV30 and TRBJ2-3, the complete variable domain reads SQTIHQWPATLVQPVGSPLSLECTVEGTSNPNLYWYRQAAGRGLQLLFYSVGIGQISSEVPQNLSASRPQDRQFILSSKKLLLSDSGFYLCAWSGLAGSTDTQYFGPGTRLTVL.

The J gene is TRBJ2-5, the V gene TRBV4-2, with TRBD1 matching 10 bases. J was trimmed by 4 bases and V by 3 bases; bases with no gene match: 8. CDR3 size: 16 residues. Germline-derived CDR1 and CDR2 are LGHNA and YNFKEQ. This CDR3 reads CASSQNPGTGAETQYF. The DNA for the CDR3 is TGTGCCAGCAGCCAGAATCCCGGGACAGGGGCAGAGACCCAGTACTTC.

This sequence joins TRBV2 and TRBJ2-1; no clear D. The CDR3 extends over 14 amino acids. Trimming cost V 10 bases and J 7 bases, with 20 bases left between them. Germline-derived CDR1 and CDR2 are SNHLY and FYNNEI. The CDR3 bases are TGTGCCACGGCTCCCGGGTCTTATCGGAATGAGCAGTTCTTC. It encodes CATAPGSYRNEQFF.

The chain joins TRBV20-1 to TRBJ2-7, with D possibly being TRBD2 (5 bases). V lost 4 bases and J lost 6, with 10 bases in between. The CDR3 contains 11 residues. CDR1 is DFQATT and CDR2 is SNEGSKA in the germline V gene (reference sequence). The chain's CDR3 is CSATIGGEQYF. The CDR3 DNA reads as TGCAGTGCTACAATAGGAGGCGAGCAGTACTTC.

V gene TRBV15 combines with J gene TRBJ1-5, with D hard to call. Trimming took 6 bases from V and 6 from J, leaving 15 bases between them. The germline V gene has CDR1 LNHNV and CDR2 YYDKDF (reference sequence). The CDR3 is 14 amino acids. The CDR3 loop reads CATRAESSSQPQHF. The CDR3 coding sequence is TGTGCCACCAGAGCAGAGAGTTCTAGTCAGCCCCAGCATTTT.

V gene TRBV5-4 combines with J gene TRBJ1-6; the D is unclear. The CDR3 is 14 residues long. V dropped 4 bases and J dropped 8 bases, with 13 bases sitting between them. The germline gives CDR1 SGHNT, CDR2 YYREEE (reference sequence). CDR3 nucleotides: TGTGCCAGCAGCATAAAACACCAGGATTCACCCCTCCACTTT. Its translation: CASSIKHQDSPLHF.

This clone was recorded only once. The chain employs TRBV29-1 and TRBJ1-1; no clear D gene. Germline-derived CDR1 and CDR2 are SQVTM and ANQGSEA. The CDR3 extends over 12 amino acids. The V end was cut by 4 bases, the J end by 4 bases, with 10 bases between. CDR3 in DNA: TGCAGCGTTGGAGGGTTGGGCACTGAAGCTTTCTTT. Its protein is CSVGGLGTEAFF.

The gene calls are TRBV5-8 and TRBJ1-6, with unresolved D. The CDR3 consists of 15 residues. V was cut by 6 bases and J by 4 bases, with 14 bases left in between. From germline, CDR1 is SGHTS and CDR2 YDEGEE. The CDR3 here is CASTPRSTYNSPLHF. CDR3 bases: TGTGCCAGCACCCCCCGCTCGACTTATAATTCACCCCTCCACTTT.

The chain employs TRBV6-5 and TRBJ1-2; TRBD1 might be the D (6 bases). Trimming took 7 bases from V and 8 from J, leaving 14 bases between them. The CDR3 extends over 12 amino acids. Germline values: CDR1 MNHEY, CDR2 SVGAGI. CDR3 sequence: CASTSPGVGYTF. In nucleotides, the CDR3 is TGTGCCAGCACTTCCCCAGGGGTCGGCTACACCTTC.

This chain connects TRBV5-6 to TRBJ2-1; D gene ambiguous. Between the trimmed V and J ends, which lost 1 base and 9 bases, there was a span of 5 bases. Germline CDR1 reads SGHDT; CDR2 reads YYEEEE. This CDR3 has 11 amino acids. DNA for the CDR3: TGTGCCAGCAGCTTGCGAGGTGAGCAGTTCTTC. Its translation is CASSLRGEQFF. Full variable domain (rest looked up from reference TRBV5-6 and TRBJ2-1): DAGVTQSPTHLIKTRGQQVTLRCSPKSGHDTVSWYQQALGQGPQFIFQYYEEEERQRGNFPDRFSGHQFPNYSSELNVNALLLGDSALYLCASSLRGEQFFGPGTRLTVL.

In this sample, this clone turned up once. The rearrangement links TRBV6-1 to TRBJ2-7; 12 bases match TRBD2. The V segment lost 4 bases and the J segment 6 bases; nucleotides outside the gene matches: 7. Germline CDR1 reads MNHNS; CDR2 reads SASEGT. The CDR3 length is 15 residues. The CDR3 protein is CASSGGTSGSVEQYF. CDR3 nucleotides: TGTGCCAGCAGTGGGGGGACTAGCGGGTCGGTCGAGCAGTACTTC.

The V and J genes are TRBV27 and TRBJ1-6; a possible D gene is TRBD1 (6 bases). Germline assignment: CDR1 MNHEY and CDR2 SMNVEV (reference sequence). This CDR3 has 15 residues. V was pared by 7 bases and J by 7 bases, with 17 bases between. The CDR3 sequence is CASTSVYRDNSPLHF. The DNA for the CDR3 is TGTGCCAGCACGTCGGTATACAGGGACAATTCACCCCTCCACTTT.

The rearrangement joins TRBV4-1 to TRBJ2-7; a possible D gene is TRBD1 (6 bases). The V end lost 3 bases, the J end lost 0 bases, and 12 bases lay between the germline ends. The CDR3 sequence is 15 residues long. Germline CDR1 is MGHRA and CDR2 is YSYEKL. CDR3 sequence reads: CASSHPTGSSYEQYF. CDR3 DNA sequence: TGCGCCAGCAGCCACCCCACAGGGAGCTCCTACGAGCAGTACTTC.

The V and J genes are TRBV7-4 and TRBJ1-2; no firm D call. The CDR3 runs 18 residues. Germline V gene lookup returns CDR1 SGHVT and CDR2 SQSDAQ. V gave up 5 bases and J gave up 4 bases, with 26 bases separating them. This chain's CDR3 is CASSPNLSTVPLTYGYTF. For the CDR3, the DNA is TGTGCCAGCAGCCCCAACCTTTCAACAGTTCCCTTAACCTATGGCTACACCTTC. Full variable domain (remainder filled in from reference TRBV7-4 and TRBJ1-2): GAGVSQSPRYKVAKRGRDVALRCDSISGHVTLYWYRQTLGQGSEVLTYSQSDAQRDKSGRPSGRFSAERPERSVSTLKIQRTEQGDSAVYLCASSPNLSTVPLTYGYTFGSGTRLTVV.